This TCR beta chain was observed in a study of T cells in Graves' hyperthyroidism and ophthalmopathy (dated by TCRdb to between 2018 and 2020). Regarding the study in general: Peripheral blood samples were taken at initial diagnosis, before any treatment was given. TCR V-J signatures able to tell the groups apart were searched for in a discovery cohort of more than 90 patients, of whom more than 40 had Graves' ophthalmopathy and roughly 59 had stable Graves' hyperthyroidism. Prospective prediction of ophthalmopathy was tested in an independent validation cohort of some 19 hyperthyroidism patients and 17 patients who later progressed to ophthalmopathy. The 100 or so discovery patients were divided at random into training and test sets in a 7:3 ratio. In about 6 Graves' hyperthyroidism patients, the study also compared T-cell repertoires from thyroid tissue with T-cell repertoires from blood. Once sampling was done, hyperthyroidism patients were given methimazole at a starting dose of 30 mg daily, whereas ophthalmopathy patients were given high-dose intravenous methylprednisolone. The paper reports TCR Vbeta CDR3 sequencing of approximately 140 peripheral blood samples: approximately 41 ophthalmopathy, some 80 hyperthyroidism and roughly 17 progressor patients.

There are many counts of this clonotype. Its recognized antigen is unknown. The sample holds no much larger clone one base away, and base qualities are not on file. Amplification of TCR beta CDR3 regions was carried out from RNA transcripts. The TCR CDR3 was subjected to a first round of RT-PCR using the HTBI primer set and the Qiagen OneStep RT-PCR kit. The libraries were constructed in a second round of multiplex PCR and then size-selected and purified. Sequencing of the libraries was done on an Illumina HiSeq2000 using paired-end 100 bp reads. The source study handled its data this way. Raw data were processed with SOAPnuke, discarding reads with adapters, uncalled bases, mean Phred below 15, or no exact constant-primer or identifier match. COPE v1.2.5 was used to merge high-quality paired reads, and clonotypes were defined as unique nucleotide sequences. MiTCR v1.1 was used to align the clonotypes against IMGT TRBV, TRBD and TRBJ reference segments. The analysis was restricted to V-J combinations with a frequency above 0.0001, which together covered over 99% of the repertoires. A TCS score was defined as the ratio between F50 (clonal expansion) and ExV (chaos), using BLOSUM62-based TCRdist between CDR3 peptides within each V-J. Welch's t-statistics and random forest reduced around 520 V-J features to 10 to 15, which were used in a naive Bayes classifier (R e1071). TCRdb itself trimmed the public reads at Q25 with fastp, ran MiXCR and retained productive beta chains. Entries that share a CDR3 protein sequence are merged under the most common genes and DNA. The authors' filters were not applied to this entry. Counted in this sample were some 530,000 distinct CDR3 sequences; 22% of them appeared once. The ten largest account for 45% to 55% of the sample.

V is cut by 2 bases and J by 2 bases, and the space between the germline ends is 13 bases. Reading the germline V gene gives CDR1 SGDLS and CDR2 YYNGEE. The CDR3, from cysteine to phenylalanine, totals 15 residues. Left in the record is the CDR3 DNA by itself, 45 bases read in frame from the first base. In the ophthalmopathy patients, disease was moderately to severely active, with a Clinical Activity Score of 3 or more, a NOSPECS grade of 4 or more, and a duration of less than 3 months. Any patient with an uncontrolled infection, another autoimmune disease, pregnancy or lactation was excluded. Diagnoses were established on the basis of clinical symptoms, serum thyroxine and TRAb, thyroid ultrasound, and orbital computed tomography. Ficoll-Paque density gradient centrifugation was used to isolate PBMCs from 8 to 10 ml of fresh peripheral blood. Trizol reagent was used to extract total RNA, and RNA quality was then checked on an Agilent 2100 Bioanalyzer.

General study outcomes and caveats: During validation, the model predicted progression to ophthalmopathy a median of approximately 6.5 months ahead of onset, with around 71% sensitivity and under 85% specificity. Most expanded thyroid clonotypes (frequency above 0.001) were also detected in blood, suggesting blood repertoires may reflect thyroid immune responses. Sample size was not statistically predetermined, and investigators were not blinded to group allocation. Ophthalmopathy was separated from stable hyperthyroidism by a 13 V-J signature model, with 85% to 90% sensitivity and approximately 81% specificity obtained in cross-validation and 80%/75% obtained in testing.

The sequenced sample was blood. This TCR was sampled from a woman aged 65 to 85 with Graves' ophthalmopathy. The sequence links TRBV9 to TRBJ1-2, with TRBD1 as a weak D call on 6 bases. The nucleotide sequence reads TGTGCCAGCAGCGTCTGGGACACGGGGAACTATGGCTACACCTTC. It specifies CASSVWDTGNYGYTF.